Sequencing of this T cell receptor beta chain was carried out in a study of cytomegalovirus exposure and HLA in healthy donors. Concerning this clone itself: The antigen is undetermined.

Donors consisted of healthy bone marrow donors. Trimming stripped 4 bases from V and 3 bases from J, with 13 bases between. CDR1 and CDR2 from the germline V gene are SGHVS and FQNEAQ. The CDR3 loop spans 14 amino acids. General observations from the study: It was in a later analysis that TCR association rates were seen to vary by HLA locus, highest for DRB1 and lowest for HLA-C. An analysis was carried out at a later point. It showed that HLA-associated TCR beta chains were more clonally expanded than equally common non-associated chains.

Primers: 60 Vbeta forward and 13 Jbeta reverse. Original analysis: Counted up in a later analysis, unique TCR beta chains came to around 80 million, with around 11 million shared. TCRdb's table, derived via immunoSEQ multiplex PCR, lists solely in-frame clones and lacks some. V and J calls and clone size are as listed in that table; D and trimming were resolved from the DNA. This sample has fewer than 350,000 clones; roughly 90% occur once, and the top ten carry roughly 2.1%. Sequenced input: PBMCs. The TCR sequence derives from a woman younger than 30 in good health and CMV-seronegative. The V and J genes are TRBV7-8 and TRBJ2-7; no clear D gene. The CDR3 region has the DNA TGTGCCAGCAGCTCACTTTCTAAGAGCTACGAGCAGTACTTC. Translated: CASSSLSKSYEQYF.